These 24 T cell receptor beta chains came from one sample sequenced in a study of molecular identifiers for immune sequencing clone quantification. TCRdb analysed the PCR reads with MiXCR anew, one entry per CDR3 protein. The sample has just under 650,000 distinct CDR3 sequences, less than 20% seen once. The sequencing sample was made of naive CD8+ T cells from blood, with Jurkat cell RNA spiked in. Indicated subset: FACS-sorted CD8+CD4-CCR7+CD45RA+ naive T cells. The receptor source for this set is a human donor in good health. Some libraries in this study had Jurkat cell RNA spiked in.

This clonotype was seen ten or more times. The chain recombines TRBV4-1 with TRBJ2-7, with unresolved D. The CDR3 spans 15 residues. V gave up 0 bases and J gave up 3 bases, with 12 bases separating them. The V gene's germline CDR1 is MGHRA and CDR2 YSYEKL. CDR3 region: CASSQEHLSSYEQYF. CDR3 nucleotide sequence: TGCGCCAGCAGCCAAGAACATTTATCCAGCTACGAGCAGTACTTC.

This clonotype was detected many times. The chain combines TRBV29-1 with TRBJ1-1; D is ambiguous. CDR1 SQVTM and CDR2 ANQGSEA come from the germline V gene. This CDR3 contains 12 residues. Trimming stripped 7 bases from V and 0 bases from J, with 9 bases between. CDR3 nucleotides: TGCAGCGCAACAGCTATGAACACTGAAGCTTTCTTT. This encodes CSATAMNTEAFF.

Notes on this clonotype: This could be a read error, since a much larger clone is one nucleotide away. The V and J genes are TRBV20-1 and TRBJ2-1; 7 bases map to TRBD1. The germline gives CDR1 DFQATT, CDR2 SNEGSKA (reference sequence). The CDR3 spans 13 residues. J was trimmed by 7 bases and V by 6 bases; bases with no gene match: 9. CDR3 sequence: CSAATKQGNEQFF. The CDR3 coding sequence is TGCAGTGCCGCAACAAAACAGGGGAATGAGCAGTTCTTC.

There are many counts of this clonotype. Mismatch with germline at one junction end may stem from a read error. This rearrangement joins TRBV25-1 to TRBJ2-7, with 7 bases identical to TRBD2. Looked up from germline, CDR1 is MGHDK and CDR2 is SYGVNS. The CDR3 loop spans 15 amino acids. The CDR3 loop reads CASRIRGLGSCEQYF. In nucleotides, the CDR3 is TGTGCCAGCAGAATTCGTGGACTAGGATCCTGCGAGCAGTACTTC.

About this clonotype: This may be a read error, as it is one base from a much larger clone. This chain links TRBV7-9 with TRBJ2-1; 15 nucleotides agree with TRBD2. In germline, CDR1 is SEHNR, CDR2 FQNEAQ (reference sequence). The CDR3 totals 17 residues. Unmatched junction bases numbered 8, after V lost 2 bases and J lost 9 bases. In DNA, the CDR3 is TGTGCCAGCAGCTTACTCGGACTAGCGGGGGGGCCCAGTGAGCAGTTCTTC. It yields the protein CASSLLGLAGGPSEQFF.

As for this clonotype: Just one base apart from a much larger clone, this may be a read error. This likely comes from a read error, as the CDR3 has no conserved phenylalanine or tryptophan at its end. V usage is TRBV13 and J usage is TRBJ2-7; 14 nucleotides line up with TRBD2. The V gene's germline CDR1 is PRHDT and CDR2 FYEKMQ (reference sequence). The CDR3 spans 16 residues. Trimming at V came to 5 bases and at J to 6 bases, leaving 9 bases not matched to a gene. CDR3: CASSASSGTSGGEQYS. CDR3 nucleotide sequence: TGTGCCAGCAGCGCCAGCTCCGGGACTAGCGGGGGCGAGCAGTACTCC.

This clonotype was picked up many times. The V gene is TRBV2, the J gene TRBJ2-2, with D unresolved. V was cut by 4 bases and J by 1 base, with 10 bases left in between. This CDR3 region has 15 residues. Germline assignment: CDR1 SNHLY and CDR2 FYNNEI. CDR3: CASSGHSMNTGELFF. CDR3 in DNA: TGTGCCAGCAGTGGACACTCCATGAACACCGGGGAGCTGTTTTTT.

About this clonotype itself: A single base separates this from a much larger clone, so it may be a read error. The rearrangement uses TRBV7-9 and TRBJ1-1; D ambiguous. Trimming took off 10 bases at V and 1 base at J, with 13 bases between the two ends. Germline CDR1 is SEHNR and CDR2 is FQNEAQ (reference sequence). There are 13 residues in the CDR3. CDR3 protein: CATSDTPNTEAFF. CDR3 DNA: TGTGCCACCTCCGACACCCCGAACACTGAAGCTTTCTTT.

This clonotype was seen ten or more times. The rearrangement links TRBV19 to TRBJ1-2; D unclear. The CDR3 sequence is 11 residues long. V shed 0 bases and J shed 10 bases, with 6 bases lying between them. CDR1 LNHDA and CDR2 SQIVND come from the germline V gene (reference sequence). The DNA for the CDR3 is TGTGCCAGTAGTATAGAATTGGACTACACCTTC. It specifies CASSIELDYTF.

Of note for this clonotype: A single base separates this from a much larger clone, so it may be a read error. This chain joins TRBV5-1 and TRBJ1-2, with 9 bases aligning to TRBD1. The CDR3 has 14 residues. From germline, CDR1 is SGHRS and CDR2 YFSETQ. Trimming removed 4 bases from V and 4 bases from J; junction bases left unmatched: 5. CDR3 DNA sequence: TGCGCCAGCAGCGGAGGACAGGGGAGCTATGGCTACACCTTC. This codes for CASSGGQGSYGYTF.

Turning to this clonotype: Germline and junction disagree at one end, which may indicate a read error. The CDR3, as DNA: TGTGCCAGTAGTTTCGGCACCACCTACGGGCAGTACTTC. Protein: CASSFGTTYGQYF. The genes are TRBV19 and TRBJ2-7, with D unresolved. In germline, CDR1 is LNHDA, CDR2 SQIVND (reference sequence). CDR3 length: 13 amino acids.

As regards this clonotype: A much larger clone lies a single base off, so this may be a read error. V gene TRBV20-1 combines with J gene TRBJ1-3; D might be TRBD1 (5 bases). Germline values: CDR1 DFQATT, CDR2 SNEGSKA (reference sequence). The CDR3 runs to 14 residues. CDR3 residues: CSARGLLSGSTIYF. CDR3 in DNA: TGCAGTGCACGGGGACTACTCTCTGGAAGCACCATATATTTT.

The sample holds one count of this clonotype. Germline is not matched at one junction end, which may reflect a read error. V usage is TRBV7-9 and J usage is TRBJ1-1, with D perhaps TRBD1 (5 bases). The CDR3 is made up of 15 amino acids. In germline, CDR1 is SEHNR, CDR2 FQNEAQ (reference sequence). CDR3 in amino acids: CVSSPKGLRNTEAFF. The DNA for the CDR3 is TGTGTCAGCAGCCCAAAGGGACTTAGGAACACTGAAGCTTTCTTT. The full variable domain, with the rest looked up from reference TRBV7-9 and TRBJ1-1, is DTGVSQNPRHKITKRGQNVTFRCDPISEHNRLYWYRQTLGQGPEFLTYFQNEAQLEKSRLLSDRFSAERPKGSFSTLEIQRTEQGDSAMYLCVSSPKGLRNTEAFFGQGTRLTVV.

This clonotype was found many times. The J gene is TRBJ1-5, the V gene TRBV12-3 or TRBV12-4; no reliable D call. V was clipped by 5 bases and J by 7 bases, with 12 bases between them. CDR3 length: 13 residues. The CDR3 region is CASSRGWEQPQHF. The CDR3 DNA is TGTGCCAGCAGTCGGGGTTGGGAGCAGCCCCAGCATTTT.

This clonotype was seen repeatedly, ten times or more. J is TRBJ2-3 and V is TRBV6-5, with D maybe TRBD1 (5 bases). V shed 5 bases and J shed 1 base, with 10 bases lying between them. CDR3 length: 14 amino acids. Germline CDR1 is MNHEY and CDR2 is SVGAGI. CDR3 residues: CASSTDIGTDTQYF. The CDR3 bases are TGTGCCAGCAGTACGGACATAGGCACAGATACGCAGTATTTT.

This clonotype has more than one count but fewer than ten. This rearrangement joins TRBV27 to TRBJ2-1, with TRBD2 identical over 12 bases. The V gene end was trimmed by 3 bases and the J gene end by 5 bases; junction bases not matched to a gene: 8. The germline V gene encodes CDR1 MNHEY and CDR2 SMNVEV (reference sequence). The CDR3 totals 17 residues. The DNA of the CDR3 is TGTGCCAGCAGTTTTCTAGCGGGAGGGTCTACTGACAATGAGCAGTTCTTC. Its protein is CASSFLAGGSTDNEQFF.

This clonotype showed up many times. The chain is built from TRBV30 and TRBJ2-7, with TRBD1 matching 9 bases. Germline V gene sequence: CDR1 GTSNPN, CDR2 SVGIG (reference sequence). The trim removed 0 bases at V and 6 bases at J, leaving 9 bases unmatched. This CDR3 comprises 15 residues. CDR3 DNA sequence: TGTGCCTGGAGTGTAAAGGGACAGGGCCTGGCCGAGCAGTACTTC. Amino acid sequence: CAWSVKGQGLAEQYF.

This clonotype was seen at least ten times. The chain carries TRBV29-1 and TRBJ2-1; D perhaps matches TRBD1 (6 bases). Germline assignment: CDR1 SQVTM and CDR2 ANQGSEA. The V gene lost 4 bases and the J gene lost 7 bases, with 17 bases spanning the gap. The CDR3 contains 14 residues. DNA of the CDR3: TGCAGCGTTGTGTCCCAGGGGTTTCGGAATGAGCAGTTCTTC. This encodes CSVVSQGFRNEQFF.

This clonotype was detected ten times or more. The gene calls are TRBV11-2 and TRBJ2-1, with 11 bases aligning to TRBD2. V trimming: 5 bases; J trimming: 6 bases; junction bases outside the gene matches: 9. Germline CDR1 and CDR2: SGHAT and FQNNGV. The CDR3 consists of 16 residues. This chain's CDR3 is CASSHWTSGSGNEQFF. The CDR3 coding sequence is TGTGCCAGCAGCCACTGGACTAGCGGGTCGGGCAATGAGCAGTTCTTC.

V usage is TRBV4-3 and J usage is TRBJ1-1; 8 nucleotides align to TRBD1. This CDR3 has 16 residues. CDR1 and CDR2 (germline): LGHNA, YSLEER. J was trimmed by 7 bases and V by 3 bases; bases with no gene match: 13. The CDR3 sequence is CASSHDRWQGAGEAFF. CDR3 DNA sequence: TGCGCCAGCAGCCATGATAGGTGGCAGGGGGCTGGTGAAGCTTTCTTT.

This clonotype was detected ten times or more. The chain is built from TRBV7-9 and TRBJ2-3; no clear D gene. The CDR3 totals 16 residues. The germline V gene has CDR1 SEHNR and CDR2 FQNEAQ (reference sequence). The ends were cut back, 2 bases at V and 0 bases at J, with 12 bases in the middle. The CDR3 region is CASSLFPDLSTDTQYF. For the CDR3, the DNA is TGTGCCAGCAGCTTATTTCCGGACCTGAGCACAGATACGCAGTATTTT.

In this sample, this clonotype turned up a few times. This sequence joins TRBV9 and TRBJ2-2; tentative D call: TRBD1 (6 bases). The germline CDR1 and CDR2 sequences are SGDLS and YYNGEE. The CDR3 covers 13 residues. V was shortened by 5 bases and J by 3 bases, with 8 bases between the two germline ends. CDR3 nucleotides: TGTGCCAGCAGGACAGGCCACACCGGGGAGCTGTTTTTT. It translates to CASRTGHTGELFF.

This clonotype showed up many times. This sequence joins TRBV5-1 and TRBJ2-1, with 10 bases fitting TRBD1. Looked up from germline, CDR1 is SGHRS and CDR2 is YFSETQ. V dropped 5 bases and J dropped 2; count of bases not matched to a gene: 4. The length of the CDR3 is 15 residues. For the CDR3, the DNA is TGCGCCAGCAGTCCGACAGGGGGCGCCTACAATGAGCAGTTCTTC. Amino acids: CASSPTGGAYNEQFF.

This clonotype was observed many times. Here the CDR3 DNA reads TGTGCCAGCAGTTATGGGGGACCGCCCACGGAGGAGCAGTACTTC. Protein sequence: CASSYGGPPTEEQYF. The chain carries TRBV7-9 and TRBJ2-7; D possibly uses TRBD1 or TRBD2 (5 bases each). V gave up 6 bases and J gave up 7 bases, with 22 bases separating them. The CDR3 has 15 residues. The germline gives CDR1 SEHNR, CDR2 FQNEAQ (reference sequence).